These 18 T cell receptor beta chains share one sample of origin, sequenced in a study of early T cells in non-severe SARS-CoV-2 infection. From the 5' RACE reads, TCRdb called clonotypes with MiXCR, one entry per CDR3 protein. This table has about 100,000 distinct CDR3 sequences, less than 15% appearing once. The sample taken for sequencing was whole blood. All receptors come from an adult who was a healthcare worker with PCR-confirmed SARS-CoV-2 infection or an uninfected control (not recorded which).

The chain uses TRBV6-2 or TRBV6-3 and TRBJ2-5, with 8 bases identical to TRBD2. This CDR3 spans 15 amino acids. V trimming: 4 bases; J trimming: 5 bases; junction bases outside the gene matches: 9. Germline V lookup: CDR1 MNHEY, CDR2 SVGEGT. CDR3 nucleotides: TGTGCCAGCAGTTCCGGGACTAGATCGAGGGAGACCCAGTACTTC. This encodes CASSSGTRSRETQYF.

The chain is built from TRBV2 and TRBJ1-3, with D possibly matching TRBD1 (5 bases). The CDR3 is 16 residues long. Trimming removed 5 bases at V and 0 bases at J, with 14 bases between. Looked up from germline, CDR1 is SNHLY and CDR2 is FYNNEI. CDR3 in DNA: TGTGCCAGCAGTACTAGGGACCGCCACTCTGGAAACACCATATATTTT. Protein: CASSTRDRHSGNTIYF.

This clonotype showed up just a few times. The chain carries TRBV11-1 and TRBJ2-1; TRBD1 matches 8 bases. V shed 8 bases and J 5 bases; nucleotides not matched to a gene: 2. In germline, CDR1 is SGHAT, CDR2 FQDESV (reference sequence). CDR3 length: 12 amino acids. The CDR3 sequence is CASADRDNEQFF. The CDR3 DNA follows: TGTGCCAGCGCGGACAGGGACAATGAGCAGTTCTTC.

This clonotype was seen many times. The J gene is TRBJ2-1, the V gene TRBV3-1, with 10 bases that match TRBD1. Germline CDR1 is LGHDT and CDR2 is YNNKEL (reference sequence). The CDR3 sequence is 16 residues long. V dropped 4 bases and J dropped 4; count of bases not matched to a gene: 7. The CDR3 region has the DNA TGTGCCAGCAGCCCCAGGACAGGGGGTATTTACAATGAGCAGTTCTTC. Translated, it gives CASSPRTGGIYNEQFF.

CDR3 in amino acids: CSAVGQGDGYTF. CDR3 sequence (DNA): TGCAGTGCTGTGGGACAGGGGGATGGCTACACCTTC. V is TRBV20-1 and J is TRBJ1-2; 11 bases agree with TRBD1. The V gene's germline CDR1 is DFQATT and CDR2 SNEGSKA (reference sequence). CDR3 length equals 12 residues. Trimming cost V 5 bases and J 6 bases; bases outside gene matches: 2.

This clonotype was recorded many times. The chain uses TRBV28 and TRBJ1-5, with D maybe TRBD1 (6 bases). The CDR3 is made up of 14 amino acids. Looked up from germline, CDR1 is MDHEN and CDR2 is SYDVKM. Trimming stripped 6 bases from V and 0 bases from J, with 9 bases between. The CDR3 sequence is CASRRQDSNQPQHF. CDR3 DNA sequence: TGTGCCAGCAGGCGACAGGATAGCAATCAGCCCCAGCATTTT.

This clonotype has more than one count but fewer than ten. The chain combines TRBV20-1 with TRBJ2-6; TRBD1 agrees at 10 bases. CDR3 length: 16 residues. Germline values: CDR1 DFQATT, CDR2 SNEGSKA (reference sequence). V shed 6 bases, J shed 0 bases, and the junction held 5 bases outside the gene matches. The chain's CDR3 is CSARQGAISGANVLTF. In nucleotides, the CDR3 is TGCAGTGCCAGACAGGGGGCGATCTCTGGGGCCAACGTCCTGACTTTC.

There are a few counts of this clonotype. The gene calls are TRBV29-1 and TRBJ2-2; D is perhaps TRBD1 (5 bases). The CDR3 totals 12 residues. Trimming pared 6 bases from V and 7 bases from J, leaving 12 bases between. CDR1 is SQVTM and CDR2 is ANQGSEA in the germline V gene. The CDR3 region is CSVLRDVGELFF. DNA of the CDR3: TGCAGCGTCCTCAGGGATGTCGGGGAGCTGTTTTTT.

V usage is TRBV28 and J usage is TRBJ2-1; D might be TRBD2 (5 bases). The germline V gene has CDR1 MDHEN and CDR2 SYDVKM. The CDR3 extends over 14 amino acids. Trimming removed 8 bases at V and 4 bases at J, with 15 bases between. Written as DNA, the CDR3 is TGTGCCAGCGGAAGGGCGAGGGATTACAATGAGCAGTTCTTC. It yields the protein CASGRARDYNEQFF.

This clonotype was seen a handful of times. The V call is TRBV6-6, the J call TRBJ2-7, with 7 bases matching TRBD2. In germline, CDR1 is MNHNY, CDR2 SVGAGI (reference sequence). V trimming: 4 bases; J trimming: 3 bases; junction bases outside the gene matches: 12. The CDR3 contains 16 residues. The CDR3 DNA is TGTGCCAGCAGTTCCACGAGCGGGGCGGCGAACTACGAGCAGTACTTC. This sequence encodes CASSSTSGAANYEQYF.

This clonotype was seen ten or more times. The chain combines TRBV7-8 with TRBJ1-1, with 12 bases identical to TRBD1. The CDR3 consists of 15 residues. The V and J ends lost 0 bases and 7 bases, in that order; junction bases with no gene match: 3. Per the germline V gene, CDR1 is SGHVS and CDR2 is FQNEAQ. CDR3 sequence (DNA): TGTGCCAGCAGCTTAGCAGGGACAGGGGGCCTTGAAGCTTTCTTT. As protein: CASSLAGTGGLEAFF. Using reference TRBV7-8 and TRBJ1-1 for the parts outside the CDR3, the full variable domain is GAGVSQSPRYKVAKRGQDVALRCDPISGHVSLFWYQQALGQGPEFLTYFQNEAQLDKSGLPSDRFFAERPEGSVSTLKIQRTQQEDSAVYLCASSLAGTGGLEAFFGQGTRLTVV.

The chain uses TRBV2 and TRBJ1-2; D unresolved. The CDR3 covers 14 residues. Per the germline V gene, CDR1 is SNHLY and CDR2 is FYNNEI. V was trimmed by 7 bases and J by 4 bases, leaving 16 bases between them. The CDR3 reads CASTSGLGSYGYTF. CDR3 nucleotide sequence: TGTGCCAGCACGAGCGGGCTCGGTAGCTATGGCTACACCTTC.

The chain couples TRBV6-6 to TRBJ2-1; D might be TRBD2 (6 bases). Germline V CDR1 and CDR2: MNHNY, SVGAGI (reference sequence). V was shortened by 2 bases and J by 5 bases, with 13 bases between the two germline ends. The CDR3 has 15 residues. CDR3 amino acids: CASSYGRGGNNEQFF. The CDR3 region has the DNA TGTGCCAGCAGTTACGGGCGGGGTGGAAACAATGAGCAGTTCTTC.

This clonotype was detected ten times or more. The chain uses TRBV28 and TRBJ2-1; D may be TRBD2 (6 bases). CDR3 length equals 21 residues. Deletions cut 7 bases from V and 3 bases from J, with 34 bases between. CDR1 and CDR2 (germline): MDHEN, SYDVKM. CDR3 sequence (DNA): TGTGCCAGCATCCCGGCCCCAGTGGGGCAGGAGGGATCATCCTACTACAATGAGCAGTTCTTC. It translates to CASIPAPVGQEGSSYYNEQFF.

This clonotype was detected a few times. The gene calls are TRBV12-3 or TRBV12-4 and TRBJ1-6, with unresolved D. The V end was cut by 6 bases, the J end by 7 bases, with 16 bases between. The CDR3 has 15 residues. CDR3 region: CASRPHFGPNSPLHF. The DNA for the CDR3 is TGTGCCAGCAGACCCCACTTCGGGCCAAATTCACCCCTCCACTTT.

This clonotype has just a few counts. The chain joins TRBV6-5 to TRBJ1-2; D possibly corresponds to TRBD1 (6 bases). Germline CDR1 and CDR2: MNHEY and SVGAGI. This CDR3 region has 17 residues. Trimming took off 6 bases at V and 7 bases at J, with 27 bases between the two ends. CDR3 protein: CASRPLVQGQGRIGYTF. DNA of the CDR3: TGTGCCAGCAGGCCACTCGTTCAGGGGCAGGGAAGGATTGGCTACACCTTC.

This clonotype appeared many times. The chain uses TRBV7-9 and TRBJ2-7; tentatively, D is TRBD2 (6 bases). The CDR3 totals 14 residues. Germline lookup yields CDR1 SEHNR and CDR2 FQNEAQ (reference sequence). The V and J ends lost 4 bases and 1 base respectively, with 11 bases between them. CDR3 loop: CASSSGGESYEQYF. The CDR3 nucleotides are TGTGCCAGCAGCTCAGGCGGGGAATCCTACGAGCAGTACTTC.

This clonotype has at least ten counts. The V gene is TRBV18, the J gene TRBJ1-2; TRBD1 matches 8 bases. Losses at the gene ends were 8 bases for V and 3 bases for J; bases not matched to a gene: 5. Germline CDR1 is KGHSH and CDR2 is LQKENI. CDR3 length: 13 amino acids. As DNA, the CDR3 is TGTGCCAGCAGTCCGGACAGGGACTATGGCTACACCTTC. It specifies CASSPDRDYGYTF.